This TCR beta chain was captured by sequencing in a study of T cells in Graves' hyperthyroidism and ophthalmopathy. RNA transcripts yielded amplified TCR beta CDR3 regions. TCR CDR3 regions were first amplified by RT-PCR with HTBI primers. Using its own MiXCR run on the multiplex PCR reads, TCRdb lists one record per CDR3 protein. The sample shows 450,000 to 650,000 distinct CDR3 sequences, 13% to 15% of them seen only once. The CDR3 is made up of 15 amino acids. Germline V gene lookup returns CDR1 LGHDT and CDR2 YNNKEL (reference sequence). V lost 2 bases, J lost 3 bases, and 13 bases lay in between. This clonotype was found many times.

Sequenced material: blood. This sequence originates from a woman between 18 and 29 years old with Graves' ophthalmopathy. The genes are TRBV3-1 and TRBJ1-1; D gene unclear. As DNA, the CDR3 is TGTGCCAGCAGCCAACTGGGAGCACTCTACACTGAAGCTTTCTTT. Encoded protein: CASSQLGALYTEAFF.